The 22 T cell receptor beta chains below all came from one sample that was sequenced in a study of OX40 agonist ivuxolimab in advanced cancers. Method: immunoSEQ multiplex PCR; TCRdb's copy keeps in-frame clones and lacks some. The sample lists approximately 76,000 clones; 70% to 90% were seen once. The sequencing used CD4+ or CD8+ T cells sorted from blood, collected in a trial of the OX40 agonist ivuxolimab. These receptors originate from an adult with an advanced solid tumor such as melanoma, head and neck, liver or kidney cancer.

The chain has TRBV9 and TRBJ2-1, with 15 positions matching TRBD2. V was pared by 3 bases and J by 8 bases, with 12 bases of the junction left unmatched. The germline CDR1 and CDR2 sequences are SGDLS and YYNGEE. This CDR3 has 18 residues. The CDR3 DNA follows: TGTGCCAGCAGCGAGGGACTAGCGGGAGGAAGGTTCACGGATGAGCAGTTCTTC. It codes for CASSEGLAGGRFTDEQFF. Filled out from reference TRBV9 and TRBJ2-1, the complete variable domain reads DSGVTQTPKHLITATGQRVTLRCSPRSGDLSVYWYQQSLDQGLQFLIQYYNGEERAKGNILERFSAQQFPDLHSELNLSSLELGDSALYFCASSEGLAGGRFTDEQFFGPGTRLTVL.

The CDR3 loop reads CASSLGGSYEQYF. In nucleotides, the CDR3 is TGTGCCAGCAGTTTAGGGGGTTCCTACGAGCAGTACTTC. J is TRBJ2-7 and V is TRBV27; possibly TRBD1 or TRBD2 for D (5 bases each). The CDR3 runs 13 residues. The V gene lost 2 bases and the J gene lost 1 base, with 6 bases spanning the gap. The germline CDR1 and CDR2 sequences are MNHEY and SMNVEV (reference sequence).

DNA for the CDR3: TGTGCCAGCAGGGGACTAGCGAACACCGGGGAGCTGTTTTTT. Residues: CASRGLANTGELFF. The chain uses TRBV5-6 and TRBJ2-2; 8 bases are shared with TRBD2. The CDR3 sequence is 14 residues long. CDR1 is SGHDT and CDR2 is YYEEEE in the germline V gene. Germline trimming cut 5 bases from V and 0 bases from J; bases unmatched to any gene: 0.

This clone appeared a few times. CDR3: CASSSRTNTIYF. The CDR3 DNA reads as TGTGCCAGCAGCTCTAGAACAAACACCATATATTTT. The V and J genes are TRBV7-9 and TRBJ1-3, with D hard to call. CDR3 length equals 12 residues. The V end lost 4 bases, the J end lost 6 bases, and 7 bases lay between the germline ends. The germline gives CDR1 SEHNR, CDR2 FQNEAQ (reference sequence).

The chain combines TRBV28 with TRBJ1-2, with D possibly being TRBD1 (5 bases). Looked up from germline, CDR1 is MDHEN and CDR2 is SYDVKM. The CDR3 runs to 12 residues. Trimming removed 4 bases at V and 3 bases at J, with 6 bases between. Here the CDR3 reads CASSWGDYGYTF. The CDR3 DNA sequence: TGTGCCAGCAGTTGGGGGGACTATGGCTACACCTTC.

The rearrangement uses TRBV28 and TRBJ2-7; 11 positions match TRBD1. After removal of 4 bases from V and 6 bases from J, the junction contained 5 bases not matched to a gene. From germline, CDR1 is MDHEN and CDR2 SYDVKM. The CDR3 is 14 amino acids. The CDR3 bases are TGTGCCAGCAGTTCCGGACAGGGGGCATCCGAGCAGTACTTC. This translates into CASSSGQGASEQYF.

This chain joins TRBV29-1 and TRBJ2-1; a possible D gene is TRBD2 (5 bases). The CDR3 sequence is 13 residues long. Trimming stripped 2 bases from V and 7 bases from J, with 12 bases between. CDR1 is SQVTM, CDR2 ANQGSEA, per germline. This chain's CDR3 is CSVESSAGNEQFF. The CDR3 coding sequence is TGCAGCGTTGAATCCTCCGCGGGTAATGAGCAGTTCTTC.

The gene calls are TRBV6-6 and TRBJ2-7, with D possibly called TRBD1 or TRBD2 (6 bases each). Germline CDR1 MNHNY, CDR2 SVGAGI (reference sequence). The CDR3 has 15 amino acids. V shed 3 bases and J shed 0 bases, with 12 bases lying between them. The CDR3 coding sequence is TGTGCCAGCAGTTATTCGGGGGCGAACTCCTACGAGCAGTACTTC. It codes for CASSYSGANSYEQYF.

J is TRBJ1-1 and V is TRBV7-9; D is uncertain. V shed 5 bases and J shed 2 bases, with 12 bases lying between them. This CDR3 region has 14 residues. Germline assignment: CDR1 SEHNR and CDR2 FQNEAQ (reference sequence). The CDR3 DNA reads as TGTGCCAGCAGCCAGAGGACGGATAACACTGAAGCTTTCTTT. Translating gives CASSQRTDNTEAFF.

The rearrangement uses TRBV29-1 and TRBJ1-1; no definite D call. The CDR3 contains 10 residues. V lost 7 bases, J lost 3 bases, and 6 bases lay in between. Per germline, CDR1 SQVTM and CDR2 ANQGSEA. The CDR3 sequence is CSAIDTEAFF. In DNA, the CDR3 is TGCAGCGCCATAGACACTGAAGCTTTCTTT. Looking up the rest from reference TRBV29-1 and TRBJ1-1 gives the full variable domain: SAVISQKPSRDICQRGTSLTIQCQVDSQVTMMFWYRQQPGQSLTLIATANQGSEATYESGFVIDKFPISRPNLTFSTLTVSNMSPEDSSIYLCSAIDTEAFFGQGTRLTVV.

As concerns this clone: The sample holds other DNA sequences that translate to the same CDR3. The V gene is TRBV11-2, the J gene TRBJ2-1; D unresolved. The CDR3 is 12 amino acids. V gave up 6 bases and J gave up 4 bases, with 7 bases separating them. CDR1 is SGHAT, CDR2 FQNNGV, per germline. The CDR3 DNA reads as TGTGCCAGCAGTACCGGATACAATGAGCAGTTCTTC. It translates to CASSTGYNEQFF.

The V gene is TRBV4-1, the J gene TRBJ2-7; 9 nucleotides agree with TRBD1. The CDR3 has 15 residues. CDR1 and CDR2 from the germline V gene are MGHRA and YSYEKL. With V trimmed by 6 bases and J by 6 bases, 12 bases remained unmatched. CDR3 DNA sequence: TGCGCCAGCAGTTACCCGGGACAGGGCCTCGGCGAGCAGTACTTC. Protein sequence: CASSYPGQGLGEQYF.

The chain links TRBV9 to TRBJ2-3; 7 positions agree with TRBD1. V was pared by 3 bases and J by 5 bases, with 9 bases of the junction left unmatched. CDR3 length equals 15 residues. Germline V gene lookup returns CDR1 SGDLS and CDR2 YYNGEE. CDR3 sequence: CASSGVRGRRDTQYF. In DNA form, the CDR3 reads TGTGCCAGCAGCGGGGTGAGGGGGCGCAGAGATACGCAGTATTTT.

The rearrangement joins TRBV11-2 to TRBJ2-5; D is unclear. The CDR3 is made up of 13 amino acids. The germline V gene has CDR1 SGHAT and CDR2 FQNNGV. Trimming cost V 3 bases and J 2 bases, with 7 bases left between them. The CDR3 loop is CASSFRRQETQYF. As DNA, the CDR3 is TGTGCCAGCAGCTTCCGCAGACAAGAGACCCAGTACTTC.

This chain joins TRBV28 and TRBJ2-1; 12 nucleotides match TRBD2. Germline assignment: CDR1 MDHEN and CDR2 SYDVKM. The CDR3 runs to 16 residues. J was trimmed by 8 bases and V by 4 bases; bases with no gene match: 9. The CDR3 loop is CASSSRTSGKSDEQFF. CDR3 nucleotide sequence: TGTGCCAGCAGTTCGAGGACTAGCGGGAAAAGCGATGAGCAGTTCTTC. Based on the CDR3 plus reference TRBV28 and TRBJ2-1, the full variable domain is DVKVTQSSRYLVKRTGEKVFLECVQDMDHENMFWYRQDPGLGLRLIYFSYDVKMKEKGDIPEGYSVSREKKERFSLILESASTNQTSMYLCASSSRTSGKSDEQFFGPGTRLTVL.

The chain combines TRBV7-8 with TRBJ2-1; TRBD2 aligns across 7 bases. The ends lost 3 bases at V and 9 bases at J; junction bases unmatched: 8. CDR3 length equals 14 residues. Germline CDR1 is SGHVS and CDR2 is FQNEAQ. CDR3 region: CASSLGGSAVEQFF. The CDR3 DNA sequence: TGTGCCAGCAGCTTGGGCGGGAGTGCTGTTGAGCAGTTCTTC.

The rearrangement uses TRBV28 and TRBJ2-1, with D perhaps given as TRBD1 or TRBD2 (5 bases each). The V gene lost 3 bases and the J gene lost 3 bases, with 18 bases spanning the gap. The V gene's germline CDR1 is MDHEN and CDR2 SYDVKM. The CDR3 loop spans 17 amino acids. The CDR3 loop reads CASSLSPRLRGYNEQFF. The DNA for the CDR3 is TGTGCCAGCAGTTTGTCACCCCGACTGAGGGGCTACAATGAGCAGTTCTTC.

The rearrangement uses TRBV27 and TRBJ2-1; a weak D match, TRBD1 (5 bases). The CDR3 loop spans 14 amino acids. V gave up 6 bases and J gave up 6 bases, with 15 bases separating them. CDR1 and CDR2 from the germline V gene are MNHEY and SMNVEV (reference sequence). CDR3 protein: CASSRRGGSNEQFF. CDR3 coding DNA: TGTGCCAGCAGCCGTAGGGGTGGTAGCAATGAGCAGTTCTTC.

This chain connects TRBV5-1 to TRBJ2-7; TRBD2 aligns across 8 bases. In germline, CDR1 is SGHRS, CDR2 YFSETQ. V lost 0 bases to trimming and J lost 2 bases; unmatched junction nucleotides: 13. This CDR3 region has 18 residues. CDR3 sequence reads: CASSLVSREGGPPYEQYF. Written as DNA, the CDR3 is TGCGCCAGCAGCTTGGTGTCTCGGGAGGGAGGTCCCCCCTACGAGCAGTACTTC.

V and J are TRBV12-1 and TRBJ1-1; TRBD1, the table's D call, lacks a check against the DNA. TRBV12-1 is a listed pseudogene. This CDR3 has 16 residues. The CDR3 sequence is CASSPRTGPSGAEAFF. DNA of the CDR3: TGTGCCAGCAGCCCGAGGACAGGTCCTTCGGGGGCTGAAGCTTTCTTT.

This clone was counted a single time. The CDR3 region is CASSPNGGEWQETQYF. For the CDR3, the DNA is TGTGCCAGCAGCCCAAATGGGGGGGAGTGGCAAGAGACCCAGTACTTC. The chain is built from TRBV7-8 and TRBJ2-5; 7 bases agree with TRBD2. Germline CDR1 reads SGHVS; CDR2 reads FQNEAQ. Trimming took 5 bases from V and 2 from J; bases not matched to a gene: 11. The CDR3 is 16 residues long.

The CDR3 here is CASSRLGLADTGELFF. CDR3 nucleotide sequence: TGCGCCAGCAGCCGATTGGGACTAGCGGACACCGGGGAGCTGTTTTTT. J is TRBJ2-2 and V is TRBV4-1; 11 nucleotides line up with TRBD2. The V gene's germline CDR1 is MGHRA and CDR2 YSYEKL. The CDR3 covers 16 residues. V lost 4 bases to trimming and J lost 3 bases; unmatched junction nucleotides: 4.